This T cell receptor (beta chain) was sequenced in a study of cytomegalovirus exposure and HLA in healthy donors. Study observations and caveats: Certain sequence variants were highly shared and formed a cluster, and this cluster was likely a sequencing artifact. A few chains tied to CMV proved CMV antigen-specific in vitro.

This PCR relied on a set of 60 Vbeta primers and 13 Jbeta primers. Produced via immunoSEQ multiplex PCR; TCRdb's table is partial and in-frame only. The sample has about 72,000 clones, around 80% seen once. The V end was cut by 5 bases, the J end by 0 bases, with 6 bases between. CDR3 length: 13 amino acids. The V gene's germline CDR1 is PRHDT and CDR2 FYEKMQ (reference sequence). Points on this clone: Antigen unknown.

This sequence was found in a man between 18 and 29 years old in good health and CMV-seronegative. The source material was PBMCs. The chain carries TRBV13 and TRBJ2-3, with unresolved D. The CDR3 nucleotides read TGTGCCAGCAGCCACATTAGCACAGATACGCAGTATTTT. It is translated as CASSHISTDTQYF.